The 5 T cell receptor beta chains listed next were all sequenced from one sample in a study of beta chain features in type 1 diabetes. Whole-study results and caveats: Moderate yet significant TCRB CDR3 shortening was seen in Type 1 diabetes patients in all four CD4+ subsets.

These receptors are not linked to any known antigen. Investigators reverse transcribed all isolated RNA, so they sequenced expressed TCRB transcripts. The data were produced by immunoSEQ multiplex PCR, yet TCRdb's version contains in-frame clones alone and is incomplete. The sample has about 99,000 clones; 28% are singletons. The sample comprised central memory CD4+ T cells from blood. The receptors were sampled from a woman between 18 and 29 years old with type 1 diabetes.

This clone has a handful of counts. This chain joins TRBV28 and TRBJ2-2, with D perhaps TRBD2 (6 bases). CDR1 is MDHEN and CDR2 is SYDVKM in the germline V gene. The CDR3 has 14 amino acids. The V gene lost 2 bases and the J gene lost 6 bases, with 10 bases spanning the gap. The CDR3 here is CASSLPRLAGELFF. The CDR3 coding sequence is TGTGCCAGCAGTTTACCCCGACTAGCCGGGGAGCTGTTTTTT.

V usage is TRBV4-3 and J usage is TRBJ2-1, with 15 positions matching TRBD2. The CDR3 sequence is 16 residues long. CDR1 LGHNA and CDR2 YSLEER come from the germline V gene. With V trimmed by 1 base and J by 8 bases, 3 bases remained unmatched. CDR3 protein: CASSQAGLAGGDEQFF. The CDR3 DNA reads as TGCGCCAGCAGCCAAGCCGGACTAGCGGGAGGGGATGAGCAGTTCTTC.

This clone occurred once. This chain links TRBV2 with TRBJ1-1, with a possible D match to TRBD1 (5 bases). Germline V CDR1 and CDR2: SNHLY, FYNNEI. V lost 8 bases to trimming and J lost 6 bases, with 16 bases between them. The CDR3 runs 13 residues. The CDR3 nucleotides read TGTGCCAGCTATTGGGCAGGGAAGGCTGAAGCTTTCTTT. Translating it yields CASYWAGKAEAFF. The whole variable domain, remainder taken from reference TRBV2 and TRBJ1-1, is EPEVTQTPSHQVTQMGQEVILRCVPISNHLYFYWYRQILGQKVEFLVSFYNNEISEKSEIFDDQFSVERPDGSNFTLKIRSTKLEDSAMYFCASYWAGKAEAFFGQGTRLTVV.

The gene calls are TRBV7-3 and TRBJ2-6, with 7 bases fitting TRBD1. This CDR3 comprises 16 residues. The V segment lost 4 bases and the J segment 0 bases; nucleotides outside the gene matches: 3. CDR1 is SGHTA and CDR2 is FQGTGA in the germline V gene. The DNA of the CDR3 is TGTGCCAGCAGCTCCTCAGGGGGCTCTGGGGCCAACGTCCTGACTTTC. Protein sequence: CASSSSGGSGANVLTF.

This clone has more than one count but fewer than ten. The rearrangement joins TRBV5-1 to TRBJ1-1; D remains unclear. The germline CDR1 and CDR2 sequences are SGHRS and YFSETQ. V gave up 3 bases and J gave up 0 bases, with 9 bases separating them. The CDR3 consists of 14 residues. CDR3 in DNA: TGCGCCAGCAGCTCGTTTGAGGTGAACACTGAAGCTTTCTTT. Translated, it gives CASSSFEVNTEAFF.